This TCR beta chain was identified during a study of T-cell reconstitution after alpha-beta-depleted transplantation in children. Preparation of the TCRbeta library used unique molecular identifiers. TCRdb reanalysed the PCR reads using MiXCR and keeps one entry per CDR3 protein. The table lists 350,000 to 450,000 distinct CDR3 sequences, roughly 22% of them singletons. This clonotype has a handful of counts. Between the trimmed V and J ends, which lost 2 bases and 0 bases, there was a span of 11 bases. Germline loops: CDR1 MDHEN, CDR2 SYDVKM. The CDR3 is 16 amino acids. The receptor was isolated from a human donor who donated a stem cell graft to a child with acute myeloid leukemia. This sample comprised PBMCs from the stem cell graft donor, obtained from the stem cell graft. The rearrangement links TRBV28 to TRBJ1-5, with D possibly being TRBD1 (5 bases). CDR3 sequence reads: CASSLLLRGSNQPQHF. In nucleotides, the CDR3 is TGTGCCAGCAGTTTACTTCTTAGGGGTAGCAATCAGCCCCAGCATTTT.